A single sample is the source of the 11 T cell receptor beta chains below, sequenced in a study of CD8 T cells in Susac syndrome. The authors reverse transcribed roughly 0.5 to 1 ug RNA with random hexamers. Each CDR3 protein gets one entry after TCRdb re-called the immunoSEQ multiplex PCR reads with MiXCR. The table shows a few hundred thousand distinct CDR3 sequences, with about 88% occurring only once. The source material was CD8+ T cells from PBMCs. These receptors were collected from a human donor with multiple sclerosis.

The V call is TRBV27, the J call TRBJ2-3; D remains unclear. Germline V gene lookup returns CDR1 MNHEY and CDR2 SMNVEV (reference sequence). V shed 3 bases and J shed 6 bases, with 7 bases lying between them. This CDR3 comprises 12 residues. The CDR3 DNA reads TGTGCCAGCAGTTTTGGCCCGGATACGCAGTATTTT. Protein: CASSFGPDTQYF.

The chain links TRBV2 to TRBJ2-5, with TRBD2 matching 9 bases. The trim removed 3 bases at V and 8 bases at J, leaving 10 bases unmatched. CDR1 is SNHLY, CDR2 FYNNEI, per germline. This CDR3 comprises 15 residues. The CDR3 nucleotides are TGTGCCAGCAGTGACTTTGCGGGAGGGCGTAAAACCCAGTACTTC. This gives the protein CASSDFAGGRKTQYF.

The chain has TRBV5-4 and TRBJ1-6, with D possibly matching TRBD1 (5 bases). V lost 3 bases, J lost 0 bases, and 13 bases lay in between. The CDR3 contains 17 residues. Looked up from germline, CDR1 is SGHNT and CDR2 is YYREEE (reference sequence). CDR3 protein: CASSSGPPSSYNSPLHF. DNA for the CDR3: TGTGCCAGCAGCTCGGGACCACCGAGCTCCTATAATTCACCCCTCCACTTT.

This clonotype has just one count. This rearrangement joins TRBV12-3 or TRBV12-4 to TRBJ1-2, with D unclear. Trimming stripped 1 base from V and 7 bases from J, with 10 bases between. There are 13 residues in the CDR3. CDR3 nucleotide sequence: TGTGCCAGCAGTTTAGACCGGCCCATTGGCTACACCTTC. Protein: CASSLDRPIGYTF.

The chain uses TRBV29-1 and TRBJ2-1; 9 bases map to TRBD2. V was pared by 6 bases and J by 8 bases, with 11 bases of the junction left unmatched. Germline-derived CDR1 and CDR2 are SQVTM and ANQGSEA. The CDR3 has 14 residues. In nucleotides, the CDR3 is TGCAGCGTCCTTCCCGGGACTAGCCGATATGAGCAGTTCTTC. Protein product: CSVLPGTSRYEQFF.

V usage is TRBV27 and J usage is TRBJ2-5, with 12 bases aligning to TRBD2. The CDR3 covers 15 residues. The V gene's germline CDR1 is MNHEY and CDR2 SMNVEV (reference sequence). V was pared by 8 bases and J by 1 base, with 5 bases of the junction left unmatched. CDR3: CASRGLAGLQETQYF. In nucleotides, the CDR3 is TGTGCCAGCCGAGGACTAGCGGGACTCCAAGAGACCCAGTACTTC.

Here the CDR3 reads CASCLGVGREETQYF. The CDR3 DNA reads TGTGCCAGCTGCTTGGGGGTTGGGCGGGAAGAGACCCAGTACTTC. The rearrangement joins TRBV28 to TRBJ2-5, with D perhaps assigned TRBD1 or TRBD2 (5 bases each). The ends were cut back, 8 bases at V and 3 bases at J, with 19 bases in the middle. The CDR3 totals 15 residues. Per germline, CDR1 MDHEN and CDR2 SYDVKM.

This clonotype has only one observation. The chain links TRBV7-9 to TRBJ1-5, with D hard to call. This CDR3 has 15 amino acids. Germline CDR1 SEHNR, CDR2 FQNEAQ (reference sequence). V lost 1 base, J lost 1 base, and 8 bases lay in between. CDR3 in amino acids: CASSLGRGSNQPQHF. Here the CDR3 DNA reads TGTGCCAGCAGCTTAGGGAGAGGGAGCAATCAGCCCCAGCATTTT. Full variable domain (remainder filled in from reference TRBV7-9 and TRBJ1-5): DTGVSQNPRHKITKRGQNVTFRCDPISEHNRLYWYRQTLGQGPEFLTYFQNEAQLEKSRLLSDRFSAERPKGSFSTLEIQRTEQGDSAMYLCASSLGRGSNQPQHFGDGTRLSIL.

V is TRBV5-1 and J is TRBJ1-1; D gene unclear. The CDR3 runs 16 residues. Per the germline V gene, CDR1 is SGHRS and CDR2 is YFSETQ. The V gene lost 0 bases and the J gene lost 1 base, with 13 bases spanning the gap. In DNA, the CDR3 is TGCGCCAGCAGCTTGGGAGCCGGCGGCCAGAACACTGAAGCTTTCTTT. It codes for CASSLGAGGQNTEAFF.

This clonotype occurred once. The V call is TRBV6-5, the J call TRBJ1-1; D may be TRBD1 (5 bases). Trimming left V 0 bases short and J 6 bases short, with 17 bases between. Germline assignment: CDR1 MNHEY and CDR2 SVGAGI. The CDR3 runs to 16 residues. The CDR3 sequence: CASSYSKGQGSAEAFF. CDR3 bases: TGTGCCAGCAGTTACTCCAAAGGGCAGGGCAGCGCTGAAGCTTTCTTT.

The chain joins TRBV6-2 or TRBV6-3 to TRBJ1-1; no reliable D call. The V and J ends lost 6 bases and 2 bases respectively, with 10 bases between them. CDR3 length equals 13 residues. Per the germline V gene, CDR1 is MNHEY and CDR2 is SVGEGT. The CDR3 reads CASSPWGNTEAFF. The CDR3 nucleotides are TGTGCCAGCAGCCCGTGGGGTAACACTGAAGCTTTCTTT.